This T cell receptor (beta chain) stems from a study of T cell responses to AZD1222 COVID-19 vaccine. The study, taken as a whole, reports: In the spike-specific TCR repertoire, nearly half reportedly target unmutated variant regions.

V shed 3 bases and J 8 bases; nucleotides not matched to a gene: 8. Germline CDR1 and CDR2: SGHAT and FQNNGV. This CDR3 comprises 17 residues. Sequencing was performed with immunoSEQ multiplex PCR; in TCRdb, only in-frame clones are kept and a portion is missing. The profile shows approximately 93,000 clones, approximately 89% of them singletons. Turning to this clone: Its antigen is as yet unknown.

The rearrangement uses TRBV11-2 and TRBJ2-1; 15 positions match TRBD2. The sample here was peripheral blood, taken 28 days after the second AZD1222 dose. The receptor comes from an adult who received the AZD1222 COVID-19 vaccine. The CDR3 DNA follows: TGTGCCAGCAGCTTCGGACTAGCGGGGGGGATAGACGATGAGCAGTTCTTC. Its translation is CASSFGLAGGIDDEQFF.